The rows below give T cell receptor beta chains drawn from one sample of a study of blood T cell repertoires in COVID-19. Produced via immunoSEQ multiplex PCR; TCRdb's table is partial and in-frame only. Found here are 160,000 or so clones, roughly 84% of them singletons; the top ten hold 9.8%. The sequencing input was peripheral blood. These receptors all come from a woman between 50 and 59 years old with acute or convalescent COVID-19. Both conserved end residues are part of each CDR3. The D gene is left open where the match is weak. Some rows have no size entry. The others give once, few or many, or a class for an expanded clone.

TRBJ1-3 | TRBV6-5 | - | - | TGTGCCTCGGGGACAAGCAGAAACACCATATATTTT | CASGTSRNTIYF
TRBJ1-6 | TRBV18 | - | many | TGTGCCAGCTCCGAGGGTTACAATTCACCCCTCCACTTT | CASSEGYNSPLHF
TRBJ2-7 | TRBV3-1/TRBV3-2 | TRBD1 | - | TGTGCCAGCAGCCCGACAGGGGCGGGCGAGCAGTACTTC | CASSPTGAGEQYF
TRBJ2-7 | TRBV29-1 | - | - | TGCAGCGTTGCGCTGGGGAGAAGCTCCTACGAGCAGTACTTC | CSVALGRSSYEQYF
TRBJ1-3 | TRBV28 | - | once | TGTGCCAGCACCTCACGGGGGGACGGAAACACCATATATTTT | CASTSRGDGNTIYF
TRBJ1-3 | TRBV18 | TRBD1 | - | TGTGCCAGCTCACCACCGTCAAGGACAGGCCAGGCTGGAAACACCATATATTTT | CASSPPSRTGQAGNTIYF
TRBJ1-6 | TRBV3-1/TRBV3-2 | TRBD1 | - | TGTGCCAGCAGCCAAGCAGGGGGCCATTCACCCCTCCACTTT | CASSQAGGHSPLHF
TRBJ1-2 | TRBV7-2 | TRBD1 | - | TGTGCCAGCAGCTTAGAGGGACAGATCACTAACTATGGCTACACCTTC | CASSLEGQITNYGYTF
TRBJ2-2 | TRBV4-3 | - | - | TGCGCCAGCAGCCAAGAAGCTCTCTTCCCCCTAGGCGAAGGGAGCACCGGGGAGCTGTTTTTT | CASSQEALFPLGEGSTGELFF
TRBJ2-1 | TRBV4-3 | - | - | TGCGCCAGCAGCCAAGATGGGGGGACTGAGCAGTTCTTC | CASSQDGGTEQFF
TRBJ2-1 | TRBV10-2 | TRBD2 | - | TGCGCCAGCAGGGAAACTAGCGGGGGCTTTGAGCAGTTCTTC | CASRETSGGFEQFF
TRBJ1-3 | TRBV4-2 | TRBD1 | - | TGTGCCAGCAGCCAAGAGGGACAGACAGGAAACACCATATATTTT | CASSQEGQTGNTIYF
TRBJ1-1 | TRBV9 | - | - | TGTGCCAGCAGCTTGCTAGGGGATACGAACACTGAAGCTTTCTTT | CASSLLGDTNTEAFF
TRBJ2-5 | TRBV11-2 | - | - | TGTGCCAGCAGCTTAGATAGCACAGGGTGGACGGAGACCCAGTACTTC | CASSLDSTGWTETQYF
TRBJ2-7 | TRBV28 | TRBD1 | few | TGTGCCAGCAGTCCTGTCCCCGGACAGGGGGGCCAGGAGCAGTACTTC | CASSPVPGQGGQEQYF
TRBJ1-6 | TRBV27 | - | - | TGTGCCAGCAGTTTATCTAGGACGGGGAATTCACCCCTCCACTTT | CASSLSRTGNSPLHF
TRBJ2-1 | TRBV10-3 | - | - | TGTGCCGCCGACCCAAAGGGGGGGTACAATGAGCAGTTCTTC | CAADPKGGYNEQFF
TRBJ2-1 | TRBV19 | TRBD1 | - | TGTGCCAGTAGTATATCGGACAGGGAGTACAATGAGCAGTTCTTC | CASSISDREYNEQFF
TRBJ1-4 | TRBV27 | TRBD1 | - | TGTGCCAGCAGTTTTTCGACAGGGGGCCGAGAAAAACTGTTTTTT | CASSFSTGGREKLFF
TRBJ2-1 | TRBV2 | - | - | TGTGCCAGCAGTATGGACAGTAGCTCCTACAATGAGCAGTTCTTC | CASSMDSSSYNEQFF
TRBJ2-7 | TRBV15 | TRBD2 | - | TGTGCCACCAGCAGAGATTTGGCTAGCGGGGTCGACGAGCAGTACTTC | CATSRDLASGVDEQYF
TRBJ2-1 | TRBV27 | - | - | TGTGCCAGCAGTTTAAGGATGAGGGTTGGGGCCTACAATGAGCAGTTCTTC | CASSLRMRVGAYNEQFF
TRBJ2-3 | TRBV6-2/TRBV6-3 | TRBD2 | - | TGTGCCAGCAGTTACCCTGGGACTAGCGGCGATACGCAGTATTTT | CASSYPGTSGDTQYF
TRBJ1-2 | TRBV18 | TRBD1 | - | TGTGCCAGCTCACCACCGGGACAGGGGTATGGCTACACCTTC | CASSPPGQGYGYTF
TRBJ1-2 | TRBV16 | - | few | TGTGCCAGCAGCGCCAGAGAGGCAGGGTTAAAGGGCTACACCTTC | CASSAREAGLKGYTF
TRBJ2-7 | TRBV19 | - | - | TGTGCCAGTAGTATATCCAGGGGATGGAACGAGCAGTACTTC | CASSISRGWNEQYF
TRBJ2-7 | TRBV6-5 | - | - | TGTGCCAGCAGTTACTCCTGGGGAGCCGAGCAGTACTTC | CASSYSWGAEQYF
TRBJ1-1 | TRBV19 | - | - | TGTGCCAGTAGCACCTCAGGGAGGGCGAACACTGAAGCTTTCTTT | CASSTSGRANTEAFF
TRBJ1-1 | TRBV19 | - | - | TGTGCCAGTAGTGAACAGAGGAACACTGAAGCTTTCTTT | CASSEQRNTEAFF